Below, 26 T cell receptor beta chains from the same sample are listed, as sequenced in a study of beta chain features in type 1 diabetes. General study results and limits: Shortening that was moderate but significant affected the TCRB CDR3s of Type 1 diabetes patients in all four CD4+ subsets.

The entirety of the isolated RNA underwent reverse transcription, so expressed TCRB transcripts were sequenced. Sequenced by immunoSEQ multiplex PCR; TCRdb stores in-frame clones only, minus some. The data hold about 190,000 clones, with about 8% observed a single time. Their cognate antigens are unknown. Sample: central memory CD4+ T cells from blood. Receptors were obtained from a woman aged 40 to 50 with type 1 diabetes.

The chain uses TRBV11-3 and TRBJ2-2; 8 nucleotides agree with TRBD1. V was pared by 6 bases and J by 3 bases, with 6 bases of the junction left unmatched. CDR3 length equals 15 residues. The V gene's germline CDR1 is SGHNT and CDR2 YENEEA. The DNA for the CDR3 is TGTGCCAGCAGTACCGGACAGGGTGACACCGGGGAGCTGTTTTTT. Amino acids: CASSTGQGDTGELFF.

This clone showed up just a few times. This chain links TRBV14 with TRBJ1-1; D perhaps matches TRBD1 (5 bases). Trimming took off 1 base at V and 4 bases at J, with 10 bases between the two ends. The CDR3 sequence is 14 residues long. Looked up from germline, CDR1 is SGHDN and CDR2 is FVKESK. The CDR3 protein is CASSQALGLTEAFF. The CDR3, as DNA: TGTGCCAGCAGCCAAGCTTTGGGACTCACTGAAGCTTTCTTT.

The J gene is TRBJ1-6, the V gene TRBV9; D not resolved. V dropped 2 bases and J dropped 7 bases, with 13 bases sitting between them. CDR1 SGDLS and CDR2 YYNGEE come from the germline V gene. This CDR3 comprises 15 residues. CDR3 DNA: TGTGCCAGCAGCGTCGGAGGGCTTCCCAATTCACCCCTCCACTTT. Residues: CASSVGGLPNSPLHF.

The table lists this clone with a few counts. The chain carries TRBV6-5 and TRBJ1-4; 10 nucleotides match TRBD1. CDR3 length equals 15 residues. Per the germline V gene, CDR1 is MNHEY and CDR2 is SVGAGI. V trimming: 7 bases; J trimming: 5 bases; junction bases outside the gene matches: 7. This CDR3 reads CASNPTGGGNEKLFF. The CDR3 DNA follows: TGTGCCAGCAATCCGACAGGGGGCGGGAATGAAAAACTGTTTTTT.

This clone showed up many times. The chain employs TRBV20-1 and TRBJ2-7, with a tentative D call TRBD2 (5 bases). Trimming took 6 bases from V and 1 from J, leaving 7 bases between them. This CDR3 comprises 11 residues. Per the germline V gene, CDR1 is DFQATT and CDR2 is SNEGSKA (reference sequence). CDR3 DNA: TGCAGTGCGTTAGCGTCCTACGAGCAGTACTTC. Translating it yields CSALASYEQYF.

V usage is TRBV27 and J usage is TRBJ2-7, with 7 bases matching TRBD1. The V gene end was trimmed by 3 bases and the J gene end by 1 base; junction bases not matched to a gene: 6. The length of the CDR3 is 15 residues. Germline CDR1 and CDR2: MNHEY and SMNVEV (reference sequence). As DNA, the CDR3 is TGTGCCAGCAGTTTGAGGACAGGTGCTTCCTACGAGCAGTACTTC. Its translation: CASSLRTGASYEQYF.

The table lists this clone with a few counts. The rearrangement links TRBV5-6 to TRBJ1-2; tentative D call: TRBD1 (5 bases). The CDR3 has 14 residues. V shed 5 bases and J shed 1 base, with 12 bases lying between them. Germline CDR1 SGHDT, CDR2 YYEEEE. The CDR3 is CASRGRGFNYGYTF. The CDR3 coding sequence is TGTGCCAGCAGGGGGCGCGGTTTTAACTATGGCTACACCTTC.

This clone turned up a few times. This chain connects TRBV7-2 to TRBJ1-5; D is ambiguous. Trimming took off 1 base at V and 7 bases at J, with 11 bases between the two ends. CDR1 SGHTA and CDR2 FQGNSA come from the germline V gene. The CDR3 is 14 residues long. DNA for the CDR3: TGTGCCAGCAGCTTAGACCCGAGAGGGCAGCCCCAGCATTTT. Its translation: CASSLDPRGQPQHF.

The CDR3 region is CASGQGNGYTF. As DNA, the CDR3 is TGTGCCAGCGGACAGGGGAACGGCTACACCTTC. The V gene is TRBV7-2, the J gene TRBJ1-2, with 9 bases aligning to TRBD1. Germline values: CDR1 SGHTA, CDR2 FQGNSA. This CDR3 has 11 residues. V trimming: 8 bases; J trimming: 8 bases; junction bases outside the gene matches: 3.

This clone has a handful of counts. The chain has TRBV5-1 and TRBJ1-1; D is possibly TRBD1 (6 bases). Germline V gives CDR1 SGHRS, CDR2 YFSETQ. The CDR3 extends over 16 amino acids. V was shortened by 2 bases and J by 6 bases, with 20 bases between the two germline ends. CDR3 nucleotides: TGCGCCAGCAGCTTATCCACGGACTTCAGGGGATCTGAAGCTTTCTTT. The encoded protein is CASSLSTDFRGSEAFF.

This clone was found a few times. The genes are TRBV10-3 and TRBJ2-5, with D possibly TRBD1 on 6 matching bases. CDR3 length: 14 amino acids. The V gene's germline CDR1 is ENHRY and CDR2 SYGVKD. V lost 0 bases, J lost 2 bases, and 7 bases lay in between. The CDR3 nucleotides are TGTGCCATCAGTGAGTCCGACAGGCAAGAGACCCAGTACTTC. Residues: CAISESDRQETQYF.

This sequence joins TRBV2 and TRBJ2-6; tentatively, D is TRBD1 (5 bases). CDR3 length: 20 residues. Trimming shortened V by 1 base and J by 2 bases, and 21 bases separated the two germline ends. Germline V gene data show CDR1 as SNHLY and CDR2 as FYNNEI. The CDR3 nucleotides are TGTGCCAGCAGTGAAGGGAGCAGGGTTGGCTCTCCTCCTGGGGCCAACGTCCTGACTTTC. As protein: CASSEGSRVGSPPGANVLTF.

V usage is TRBV7-9 and J usage is TRBJ1-4; possibly TRBD1 for D (5 bases). The CDR3 spans 14 residues. V lost 5 bases to trimming and J lost 4 bases, with 11 bases between them. In germline, CDR1 is SEHNR, CDR2 FQNEAQ (reference sequence). CDR3 loop: CASSLGTFNEKLFF. CDR3 bases: TGTGCCAGCAGCCTAGGGACTTTTAATGAAAAACTGTTTTTT.

The table lists this clone with many counts. The chain joins TRBV28 to TRBJ2-6; possibly TRBD2 for D (5 bases). This CDR3 comprises 14 residues. V lost 6 bases and J 3 bases, leaving 9 bases between the germline ends. CDR1 and CDR2 (germline): MDHEN, SYDVKM. The CDR3 DNA follows: TGTGCCAGCAGCCGGGGTGGTGGGGCCAACGTCCTGACTTTC. This encodes CASSRGGGANVLTF. Full variable domain (outside the CDR3, taken from reference TRBV28 and TRBJ2-6): DVKVTQSSRYLVKRTGEKVFLECVQDMDHENMFWYRQDPGLGLRLIYFSYDVKMKEKGDIPEGYSVSREKKERFSLILESASTNQTSMYLCASSRGGGANVLTFGAGSRLTVL.

This clone was seen more than once but under ten times. Other nucleotide sequences in the sample specify the same CDR3. This sequence joins TRBV7-2 and TRBJ1-6; 9 bases line up with TRBD1. The ends lost 6 bases at V and 8 bases at J; junction bases unmatched: 5. Looked up from germline, CDR1 is SGHTA and CDR2 is FQGNSA. The length of the CDR3 is 14 residues. CDR3 in DNA: TGTGCCAGCAGACGGGACAGGGATGATTCACCCCTCCACTTT. It yields the protein CASRRDRDDSPLHF.

The chain couples TRBV6-5 to TRBJ2-7; a weak D match, TRBD1 (6 bases). Germline CDR1 reads MNHEY; CDR2 reads SVGAGI. The V gene lost 5 bases and the J gene lost 4 bases, with 18 bases spanning the gap. The CDR3 totals 15 residues. In nucleotides, the CDR3 is TGTGCCAGCAGTCCCGCAGGGTGGGGGCCTTACGAGCAGTACTTC. Translated, it gives CASSPAGWGPYEQYF.

The gene calls are TRBV10-3 and TRBJ2-1; D possibly corresponds to TRBD2 (6 bases). The CDR3 length is 12 residues. V gave up 8 bases and J gave up 8 bases, with 13 bases separating them. Germline lookup yields CDR1 ENHRY and CDR2 SYGVKD. The CDR3 region is CAIRRERDEQFF. CDR3 nucleotides: TGTGCCATCCGCCGGGAGAGGGATGAGCAGTTCTTC.

V and J are TRBV28 and TRBJ2-5, with 8 bases fitting TRBD2. CDR1 MDHEN and CDR2 SYDVKM come from the germline V gene. The CDR3 consists of 16 residues. Trimming took 5 bases from V and 5 from J; bases not matched to a gene: 13. In DNA form, the CDR3 reads TGTGCCAGCAGTCTATCCAACTCGGGGGGGCGGGAGACCCAGTACTTC. It translates to CASSLSNSGGRETQYF.

This clone has just one count. V gene TRBV5-1 combines with J gene TRBJ1-2; 7 nucleotides agree with TRBD1. Unmatched junction bases numbered 10, after V lost 4 bases and J lost 4 bases. This CDR3 has 15 amino acids. CDR1 and CDR2 (germline): SGHRS, YFSETQ. CDR3 nucleotides: TGCGCCAGCAGCCTCGGGACAGATACAGGCTATGGCTACACCTTC. Translation: CASSLGTDTGYGYTF.

The gene calls are TRBV29-1 and TRBJ2-1; 8 bases match TRBD1. Germline-derived CDR1 and CDR2 are SQVTM and ANQGSEA. V lost 6 bases, J lost 9 bases, and 7 bases stayed unmatched. This CDR3 has 12 residues. The CDR3 here is CSVDRVRSEQFF. The DNA of the CDR3 is TGCAGCGTGGACAGGGTCAGGAGTGAGCAGTTCTTC.

This clone was seen many times. The chain has TRBV11-2 and TRBJ2-4; D perhaps matches TRBD2 (6 bases). The V gene lost 1 base and the J gene lost 7 bases, with 8 bases spanning the gap. The length of the CDR3 is 13 residues. The V gene's germline CDR1 is SGHAT and CDR2 FQNNGV. The CDR3 is CASSLGGLNIQYF. The CDR3 DNA reads TGTGCCAGCAGCTTAGGGGGACTTAACATTCAGTACTTC.

This clone was observed a handful of times. The chain combines TRBV2 with TRBJ2-3; TRBD2 might be the D (6 bases). V was pared by 4 bases and J by 0 bases, with 11 bases between. This CDR3 is 15 amino acids long. Germline CDR1 reads SNHLY; CDR2 reads FYNNEI. CDR3 sequence: CASSGPGESTDTQYF. For the CDR3, the DNA is TGTGCCAGCAGTGGGCCGGGAGAGAGCACAGATACGCAGTATTTT.

This clone has just a few counts. The chain employs TRBV6-6 and TRBJ2-1; a possible D gene is TRBD1 (5 bases). The V end lost 6 bases, the J end lost 0 bases, and 12 bases lay between the germline ends. The CDR3 length is 15 residues. In germline, CDR1 is MNHNY, CDR2 SVGAGI (reference sequence). The CDR3, as DNA: TGTGCCAGCAGCCCGGTCCAGGGCTCCTACAATGAGCAGTTCTTC. Protein sequence: CASSPVQGSYNEQFF.

CDR3 sequence: CASSWGQQNTEAFF. The CDR3 nucleotides are TGTGCCAGCAGCTGGGGACAGCAGAACACTGAAGCTTTCTTT. The chain is built from TRBV7-9 and TRBJ1-1, with 7 bases identical to TRBD1. The germline V gene has CDR1 SEHNR and CDR2 FQNEAQ (reference sequence). V dropped 4 bases and J dropped 1; count of bases not matched to a gene: 3. The CDR3 extends over 14 amino acids.

As to this clone: Other DNA variants within this sample encode the same CDR3. J is TRBJ1-1 and V is TRBV9; D remains unclear. Germline values: CDR1 SGDLS, CDR2 YYNGEE. V was cut by 0 bases and J by 4 bases, with 7 bases left in between. This CDR3 comprises 13 residues. The CDR3 DNA is TGTGCCAGCAGCGTAGCGGCGGGCACTGAAGCTTTCTTT. This codes for CASSVAAGTEAFF.

The chain has TRBV5-6 and TRBJ1-5, with 7 nucleotides matching TRBD1. CDR1 and CDR2 from the germline V gene are SGHDT and YYEEEE. This CDR3 is 15 amino acids long. Trimming took 0 bases from V and 2 from J; bases not matched to a gene: 2. CDR3 in amino acids: CASSLDGTGNQPQHF. Written as DNA, the CDR3 is TGTGCCAGCAGCTTGGATGGGACAGGCAATCAGCCCCAGCATTTT. The full variable domain, its missing parts supplied by reference TRBV5-6 and TRBJ1-5, is DAGVTQSPTHLIKTRGQQVTLRCSPKSGHDTVSWYQQALGQGPQFIFQYYEEEERQRGNFPDRFSGHQFPNYSSELNVNALLLGDSALYLCASSLDGTGNQPQHFGDGTRLSIL.